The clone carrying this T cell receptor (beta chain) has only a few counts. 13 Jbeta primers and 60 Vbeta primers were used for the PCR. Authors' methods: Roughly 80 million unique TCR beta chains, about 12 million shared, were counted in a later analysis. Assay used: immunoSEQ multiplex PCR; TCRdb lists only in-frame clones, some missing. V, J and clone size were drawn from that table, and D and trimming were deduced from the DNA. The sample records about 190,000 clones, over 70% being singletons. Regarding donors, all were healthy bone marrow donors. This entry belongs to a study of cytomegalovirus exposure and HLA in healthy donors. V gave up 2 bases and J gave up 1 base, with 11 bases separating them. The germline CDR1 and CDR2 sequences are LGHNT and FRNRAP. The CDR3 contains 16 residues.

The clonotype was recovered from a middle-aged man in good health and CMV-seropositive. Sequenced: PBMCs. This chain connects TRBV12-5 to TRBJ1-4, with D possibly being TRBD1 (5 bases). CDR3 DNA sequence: TGTGCTAGTGGTTTGAAAGGGGTTAGAACTAATGAAAAACTGTTTTTT. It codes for CASGLKGVRTNEKLFF.